A selection of T cell receptor beta chains follows, all from one sample in a study of blood T cell repertoires in COVID-19. Data came from immunoSEQ multiplex PCR; TCRdb stores just in-frame clones and leaves some out. The table lists 120,000 to 150,000 clones, around 90% of them singletons. The specimen sequenced was peripheral blood. Receptors originate from a woman of 80 years or more with acute or convalescent COVID-19. The CDR3 runs from the conserved cysteine through the conserved F or W. Each record gives: J gene, CDR3 length, V gene, D gene, clone size, CDR3 DNA, CDR3 protein. The D gene is left open where the match is weak. Rows may omit the clone size; those that give it use once, few, many or a size class.

j_call: TRBJ1-5; cdr3_length: 18; v_call: TRBV6-1; d_call: -; clone_size: -; cdr3_nt: TGTGCCAGCAGTGAAGCCCCCCTAGGGGTTTTTAGCAATCAGCCCCAGCATTTT; cdr3_aa: CASSEAPLGVFSNQPQHF
j_call: TRBJ2-3; cdr3_length: 14; v_call: TRBV5-1; d_call: -; clone_size: -; cdr3_nt: TGCGCCAGCAGCTTGGTTTTAGCGACAGATACGCAGTATTTT; cdr3_aa: CASSLVLATDTQYF
j_call: TRBJ1-2; cdr3_length: 14; v_call: TRBV3-1/TRBV3-2; d_call: -; clone_size: -; cdr3_nt: TGTGCCAGCAGCCAACGTTGGTCAGGGCATGGCTACACCTTC; cdr3_aa: CASSQRWSGHGYTF
j_call: TRBJ1-2; cdr3_length: 11; v_call: TRBV20-1; d_call: -; clone_size: -; cdr3_nt: TGCAGTGCTAGGGCAGTTTATGGCTACACCTTC; cdr3_aa: CSARAVYGYTF
j_call: TRBJ1-4; cdr3_length: 15; v_call: TRBV6-5; d_call: -; clone_size: once; cdr3_nt: TGTGCCAGCACTCGACAGGACCCAACTAATGAAAAACTGTTTTTT; cdr3_aa: CASTRQDPTNEKLFF
j_call: TRBJ1-1; cdr3_length: 13; v_call: TRBV6-5; d_call: -; clone_size: -; cdr3_nt: TGTGCCACCGCCGGTGAAGGGGACACTGAAGCTTTCTTT; cdr3_aa: CATAGEGDTEAFF
j_call: TRBJ2-7; cdr3_length: 15; v_call: TRBV9; d_call: TRBD1; clone_size: -; cdr3_nt: TGTGCCAGCAGCGTAGGGGGACAGGGGACCTACGAGCAGTACTTC; cdr3_aa: CASSVGGQGTYEQYF
j_call: TRBJ1-2; cdr3_length: 14; v_call: TRBV3-1/TRBV3-2; d_call: TRBD1; clone_size: -; cdr3_nt: TGTGCCAGCAGCCCCTCAGACAGGGTCTATGGCTACACCTTC; cdr3_aa: CASSPSDRVYGYTF
j_call: TRBJ2-3; cdr3_length: 19; v_call: TRBV5-1; d_call: TRBD2; clone_size: -; cdr3_nt: TGCGCCAGCAGCTCCCTAGGACTAGCGGGGGGCCTCTCCACAGATACGCAGTATTTT; cdr3_aa: CASSSLGLAGGLSTDTQYF
j_call: TRBJ1-1; cdr3_length: 15; v_call: TRBV27; d_call: -; clone_size: -; cdr3_nt: TGTGCCAGCAGGAACGAAAAGCTACTGAACACTGAAGCTTTCTTT; cdr3_aa: CASRNEKLLNTEAFF
j_call: TRBJ1-1; cdr3_length: 14; v_call: TRBV30; d_call: TRBD1; clone_size: few; cdr3_nt: TGTGCCTGTACTAGACAGGGGAACTGGGCTGAAGCTTTCTTT; cdr3_aa: CACTRQGNWAEAFF
j_call: TRBJ2-6; cdr3_length: 18; v_call: TRBV7-9; d_call: -; clone_size: -; cdr3_nt: TGTGCCAGCACCTTGGCTACAGGGTACTTCTCTGGGGCCAACGTCCTGACTTTC; cdr3_aa: CASTLATGYFSGANVLTF
j_call: TRBJ2-7; cdr3_length: 13; v_call: TRBV5-6; d_call: TRBD1; clone_size: -; cdr3_nt: TGTGCCAGCAGCGTGACAGGGTCCCAGTTGAGGTACTTC; cdr3_aa: CASSVTGSQLRYF
j_call: TRBJ1-4; cdr3_length: 14; v_call: TRBV6-5; d_call: -; clone_size: -; cdr3_nt: TGTGCCAGCAGGCCCCCAGGGGCCGATGAAAAACTGTTTTTT; cdr3_aa: CASRPPGADEKLFF
j_call: TRBJ2-2; cdr3_length: 15; v_call: TRBV5-1; d_call: TRBD2; clone_size: -; cdr3_nt: TGCGCCAGCAGCTTTGGGCGGGGGGTCACCGGGGAGCTGTTTTTT; cdr3_aa: CASSFGRGVTGELFF
j_call: TRBJ2-3; cdr3_length: 16; v_call: TRBV5-1; d_call: TRBD1; clone_size: -; cdr3_nt: TGCGCCAGCGCGGTAAAAGGGGGCGAGGGCACAGATACGCAGTATTTT; cdr3_aa: CASAVKGGEGTDTQYF
j_call: TRBJ2-4; cdr3_length: 14; v_call: TRBV19; d_call: -; clone_size: -; cdr3_nt: TGTGCCAGTAGTAACACAGCTTTCAAAAACATTCAGTACTTC; cdr3_aa: CASSNTAFKNIQYF
j_call: TRBJ1-1; cdr3_length: 14; v_call: TRBV6-5; d_call: -; clone_size: -; cdr3_nt: TGTGCCAGCAACAAACCGGGGGGGCACACTGAAGCTTTCTTT; cdr3_aa: CASNKPGGHTEAFF
j_call: TRBJ1-2; cdr3_length: 17; v_call: TRBV19; d_call: -; clone_size: -; cdr3_nt: TGTGCCAGTAGTTCGTATCGTGAGGCGGAGGGAAGCTATGGCTACACCTTC; cdr3_aa: CASSSYREAEGSYGYTF
j_call: TRBJ2-7; cdr3_length: 16; v_call: TRBV10-2; d_call: -; clone_size: -; cdr3_nt: TGCGCCAGCAGTGAGTCGATTGCAGGTATAACCCACGAGCAGTACTTC; cdr3_aa: CASSESIAGITHEQYF
j_call: TRBJ1-2; cdr3_length: 15; v_call: TRBV7-2; d_call: TRBD1; clone_size: -; cdr3_nt: TGTGCCAGCAGCCCCTGGGACAGGGGGCTTCATGGCTACACCTTC; cdr3_aa: CASSPWDRGLHGYTF
j_call: TRBJ2-3; cdr3_length: 15; v_call: TRBV7-2; d_call: TRBD1; clone_size: -; cdr3_nt: TGTGCCAGCAGCTTAGTGACAGGGGCGGAATATACGCAGTATTTT; cdr3_aa: CASSLVTGAEYTQYF
j_call: TRBJ1-4; cdr3_length: 16; v_call: TRBV4-2; d_call: TRBD1; clone_size: -; cdr3_nt: TGTGCCAGCAGCCTAGCGATCCGGGACAGCAGGAAAAAACTGTTTTTT; cdr3_aa: CASSLAIRDSRKKLFF
j_call: TRBJ1-2; cdr3_length: 18; v_call: TRBV7-6; d_call: -; clone_size: -; cdr3_nt: TGTGCCAGCAGCTTAAGGGCCGCGACGACAGAAACGGGGGATGGCTACACCTTC; cdr3_aa: CASSLRAATTETGDGYTF
j_call: TRBJ2-3; cdr3_length: 16; v_call: TRBV19; d_call: TRBD2; clone_size: -; cdr3_nt: TGTGCCAGTAGTATCACTAGCGGGGGGCTCACAGATACGCAGTATTTT; cdr3_aa: CASSITSGGLTDTQYF
j_call: TRBJ2-7; cdr3_length: 17; v_call: TRBV5-1; d_call: -; clone_size: -; cdr3_nt: TGCGCCAGCAGGGCGGTGACTGACGGAGGCACTACGACTGGGCAGTACTTC; cdr3_aa: CASRAVTDGGTTTGQYF
j_call: TRBJ1-1; cdr3_length: 14; v_call: TRBV6-5; d_call: TRBD1; clone_size: few; cdr3_nt: TGTGCCAGCACCATGAACAGACAGGGGGCAGGAGCTTTCTTT; cdr3_aa: CASTMNRQGAGAFF
j_call: TRBJ2-7; cdr3_length: 14; v_call: TRBV20-1; d_call: TRBD2; clone_size: -; cdr3_nt: TGCAGTGCTAGTAAACTAGCGGATTCCTACGAGCAGTACTTC; cdr3_aa: CSASKLADSYEQYF
j_call: TRBJ2-2; cdr3_length: 19; v_call: TRBV6-2/TRBV6-3; d_call: TRBD1; clone_size: once; cdr3_nt: TGTGCCAGCAGCGCGATATTTCGGTTGAGAGACAGGGACACCGGGGAGCTGTTTTTT; cdr3_aa: CASSAIFRLRDRDTGELFF
j_call: TRBJ1-2; cdr3_length: 14; v_call: TRBV19; d_call: -; clone_size: -; cdr3_nt: TGTGCCAGTAGCGTCCTTCCGGAGTTTAATGGCTACACCTTC; cdr3_aa: CASSVLPEFNGYTF
j_call: TRBJ1-3; cdr3_length: 14; v_call: TRBV19; d_call: -; clone_size: -; cdr3_nt: TGTGCCAGTAGGCAGGCTTACTCTGGAAACACCATATATTTT; cdr3_aa: CASRQAYSGNTIYF
j_call: TRBJ1-2; cdr3_length: 12; v_call: TRBV9; d_call: -; clone_size: -; cdr3_nt: TGTGCCAGCAGTGCGGACTACTATGGCTACACCTTC; cdr3_aa: CASSADYYGYTF
j_call: TRBJ1-4; cdr3_length: 14; v_call: TRBV5-1; d_call: TRBD1; clone_size: -; cdr3_nt: TGCGCCAGCGGCCAGGGGGAAGCTAATGAAAAACTGTTTTTT; cdr3_aa: CASGQGEANEKLFF
j_call: TRBJ2-1; cdr3_length: 15; v_call: TRBV18; d_call: TRBD1; clone_size: -; cdr3_nt: TGTGCCAGCTCACCCGGGACAGGGGCCTACAATGAGCAGTTCTTC; cdr3_aa: CASSPGTGAYNEQFF
j_call: TRBJ1-2; cdr3_length: 16; v_call: TRBV7-2; d_call: TRBD1; clone_size: -; cdr3_nt: TGTGCCAGCATCAAACGGCCAGACAGGGGGCTCGGTGGCTACACCTTC; cdr3_aa: CASIKRPDRGLGGYTF
j_call: TRBJ1-1; cdr3_length: 16; v_call: TRBV7-3; d_call: -; clone_size: -; cdr3_nt: TGTGCCAGCAGCTTAAGGGGGAGCCCCGGGGGGGCTGAAGCTTTCTTT; cdr3_aa: CASSLRGSPGGAEAFF
j_call: TRBJ1-1; cdr3_length: 16; v_call: TRBV3-1/TRBV3-2; d_call: -; clone_size: -; cdr3_nt: TGTGCCAGCAGCCAAGAACTCTCTTACTCGAACACTGAAGCTTTCTTT; cdr3_aa: CASSQELSYSNTEAFF
j_call: TRBJ1-3; cdr3_length: 14; v_call: TRBV30; d_call: TRBD1; clone_size: -; cdr3_nt: TGTGCCTGGGCAGGGGGATTCTCTGGAAACACCATATATTTT; cdr3_aa: CAWAGGFSGNTIYF
j_call: TRBJ1-1; cdr3_length: 15; v_call: TRBV19; d_call: -; clone_size: -; cdr3_nt: TGTGCCAGTAAGAGGACAGTCAATCAGAACACTGAAGCTTTCTTT; cdr3_aa: CASKRTVNQNTEAFF
j_call: TRBJ2-5; cdr3_length: 17; v_call: TRBV3-1/TRBV3-2; d_call: TRBD2; clone_size: -; cdr3_nt: TGTGCCAGCAGCCAAGGGGGACTAGCGGGGGGATCAGAGACCCAGTACTTC; cdr3_aa: CASSQGGLAGGSETQYF
j_call: TRBJ1-6; cdr3_length: 14; v_call: TRBV6-5; d_call: -; clone_size: few; cdr3_nt: TGTGCCAGCAGTTGGCGGGACGGCAATTCACCCCTCCACTTT; cdr3_aa: CASSWRDGNSPLHF
j_call: TRBJ1-5; cdr3_length: 14; v_call: TRBV10-2; d_call: -; clone_size: few; cdr3_nt: TGCGCCAGCAGTGTTTTTAGTGGGAGTCAGCCCCAGCATTTT; cdr3_aa: CASSVFSGSQPQHF
j_call: TRBJ2-5; cdr3_length: 15; v_call: TRBV3-1/TRBV3-2; d_call: TRBD1; clone_size: few; cdr3_nt: TGTGCCAGCAGCCGCGGGACAGGCCTTAGGGGGACCCAGTACTTC; cdr3_aa: CASSRGTGLRGTQYF
j_call: TRBJ1-2; cdr3_length: 15; v_call: TRBV5-4; d_call: -; clone_size: -; cdr3_nt: TGTGCCAGCAGTTCCCCAGCCCAGGGTTTCTATGGCTACACCTTC; cdr3_aa: CASSSPAQGFYGYTF
j_call: TRBJ2-1; cdr3_length: 16; v_call: TRBV5-6; d_call: -; clone_size: -; cdr3_nt: TGTGCCAGCAGCTTGGTTCGGAGGGCCCCGAATAATGAGCAGTTCTTC; cdr3_aa: CASSLVRRAPNNEQFF
j_call: TRBJ1-4; cdr3_length: 15; v_call: TRBV2; d_call: -; clone_size: few; cdr3_nt: TGTGCCAGCACCGTGGGAGGGCAGGGTTGGGAAAAACTGTTTTTT; cdr3_aa: CASTVGGQGWEKLFF
j_call: TRBJ1-2; cdr3_length: 13; v_call: TRBV5-6; d_call: TRBD1; clone_size: -; cdr3_nt: TGTGCCAGCAGCTCGACGACAGGGGCTGGCTACACCTTC; cdr3_aa: CASSSTTGAGYTF
j_call: TRBJ1-3; cdr3_length: 18; v_call: TRBV5-5; d_call: -; clone_size: -; cdr3_nt: TGTGCCAGCAGCTTCGGAGTGGAGGGTCTCATCTCTGGAAACACCATATATTTT; cdr3_aa: CASSFGVEGLISGNTIYF
j_call: TRBJ1-2; cdr3_length: 19; v_call: TRBV9; d_call: -; clone_size: -; cdr3_nt: TGTGCCAGCAGCGTAGCCCCCGAGACAGAACTCACCTTTACTTATGGCTACACCTTC; cdr3_aa: CASSVAPETELTFTYGYTF
j_call: TRBJ1-5; cdr3_length: 16; v_call: TRBV3-1/TRBV3-2; d_call: -; clone_size: -; cdr3_nt: TGTGCCAGCAGCCAAGGGACAACCAGGGGCAATCAGCCCCAGCATTTT; cdr3_aa: CASSQGTTRGNQPQHF
j_call: TRBJ1-4; cdr3_length: 14; v_call: TRBV5-5; d_call: TRBD1; clone_size: -; cdr3_nt: TGTGCCAGCAGCTCCGGGACAGGGCGGCCAAAACTGTTTTTT; cdr3_aa: CASSSGTGRPKLFF
j_call: TRBJ1-2; cdr3_length: 14; v_call: TRBV6-1; d_call: -; clone_size: -; cdr3_nt: TGTGCCAGCAGTGAACTTTCCAGGGGTATCGGCTACACCTTC; cdr3_aa: CASSELSRGIGYTF